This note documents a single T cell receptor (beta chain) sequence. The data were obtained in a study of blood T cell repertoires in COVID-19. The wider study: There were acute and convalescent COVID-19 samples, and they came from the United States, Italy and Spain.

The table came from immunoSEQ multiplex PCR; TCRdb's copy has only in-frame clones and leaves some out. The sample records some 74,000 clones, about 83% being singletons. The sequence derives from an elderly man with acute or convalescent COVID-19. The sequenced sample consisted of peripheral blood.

The CDR3 protein is CASSPLTGGANTGELFF. The DNA for the CDR3 is TGTGCCAGCAGCCCTCTGACAGGGGGCGCGAACACCGGGGAGCTGTTTTTT. This rearrangement joins TRBV11-2 to TRBJ2-2, with 10 bases identical to TRBD1. Trimming at V came to 5 bases and at J to 0 bases, leaving 6 bases not matched to a gene. This CDR3 comprises 17 residues. Germline CDR1 and CDR2: SGHAT and FQNNGV. The variable domain in full, with the rest retrieved from reference TRBV11-2 and TRBJ2-2, is EAGVAQSPRYKIIEKRQSVAFWCNPISGHATLYWYQQILGQGPKLLIQFQNNGVVDDSQLPKDRFSAERLKGVDSTLKIQPAKLEDSAVYLCASSPLTGGANTGELFFGEGSRLTVL.